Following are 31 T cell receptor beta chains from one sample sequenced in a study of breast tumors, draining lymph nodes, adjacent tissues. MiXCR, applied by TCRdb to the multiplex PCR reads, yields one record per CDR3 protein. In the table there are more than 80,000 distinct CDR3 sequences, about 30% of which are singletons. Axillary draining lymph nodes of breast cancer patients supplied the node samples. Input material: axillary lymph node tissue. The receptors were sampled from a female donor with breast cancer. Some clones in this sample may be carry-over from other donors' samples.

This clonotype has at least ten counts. DNA of the CDR3: TGCGCCAGCAGCCAAGATTGGGGCGCCCCCTACTATGGCTACACCTTC. Its protein is CASSQDWGAPYYGYTF. V and J are TRBV4-3 and TRBJ1-2, with D possibly TRBD1 on 5 matching bases. Germline assignment: CDR1 LGHNA and CDR2 YSLEER. This CDR3 is 16 amino acids long. V lost 0 bases to trimming and J lost 3 bases, with 14 bases between them.

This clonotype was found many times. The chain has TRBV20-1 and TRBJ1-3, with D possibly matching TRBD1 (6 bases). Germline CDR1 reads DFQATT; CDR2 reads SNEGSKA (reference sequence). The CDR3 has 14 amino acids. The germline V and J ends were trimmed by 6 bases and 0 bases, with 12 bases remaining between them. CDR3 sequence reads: CSAPDSNSGNTIYF. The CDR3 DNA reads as TGCAGTGCCCCGGACAGCAACTCTGGAAACACCATATATTTT.

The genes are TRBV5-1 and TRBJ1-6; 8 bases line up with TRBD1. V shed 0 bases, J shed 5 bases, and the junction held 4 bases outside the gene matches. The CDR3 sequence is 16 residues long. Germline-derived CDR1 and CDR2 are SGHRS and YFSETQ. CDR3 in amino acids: CASSLGSGGNNSPLHF. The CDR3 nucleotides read TGCGCCAGCAGCTTGGGTTCAGGGGGCAATAATTCACCCCTCCACTTT.

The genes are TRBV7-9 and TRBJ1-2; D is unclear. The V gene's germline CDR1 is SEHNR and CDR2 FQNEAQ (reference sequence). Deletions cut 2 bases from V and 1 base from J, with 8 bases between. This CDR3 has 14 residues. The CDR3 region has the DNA TGTGCCAGCAGCTTACAGGCTGATAACTATGGCTACACCTTC. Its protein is CASSLQADNYGYTF. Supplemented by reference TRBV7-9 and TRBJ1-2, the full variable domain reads DTGVSQNPRHKITKRGQNVTFRCDPISEHNRLYWYRQTLGQGPEFLTYFQNEAQLEKSRLLSDRFSAERPKGSFSTLEIQRTEQGDSAMYLCASSLQADNYGYTFGSGTRLTVV.

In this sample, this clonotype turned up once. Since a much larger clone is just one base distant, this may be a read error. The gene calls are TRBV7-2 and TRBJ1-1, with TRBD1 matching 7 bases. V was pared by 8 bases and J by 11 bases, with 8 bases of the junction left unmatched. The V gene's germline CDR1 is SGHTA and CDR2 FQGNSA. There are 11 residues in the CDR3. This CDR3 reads CASASTGRAFF. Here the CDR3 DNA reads TGTGCCAGCGCCTCGACAGGGCGGGCTTTCTTT.

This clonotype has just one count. This CDR3 reads CAISERQGNTDTQYF. The CDR3 nucleotides are TGTGCCATCAGTGAAAGGCAGGGGAACACAGATACGCAGTATTTT. This chain uses TRBV10-3 with TRBJ2-3; the D gene is possibly TRBD1 (6 bases). CDR1 and CDR2 (germline): ENHRY, SYGVKD. The CDR3 is 15 amino acids. V dropped 3 bases and J dropped 2 bases, with 12 bases sitting between them.

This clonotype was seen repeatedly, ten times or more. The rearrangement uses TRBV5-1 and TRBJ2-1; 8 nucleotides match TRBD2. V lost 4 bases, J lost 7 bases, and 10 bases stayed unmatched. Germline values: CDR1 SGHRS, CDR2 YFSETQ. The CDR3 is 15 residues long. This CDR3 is CASSLPSGRSNEQFF. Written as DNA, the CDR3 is TGCGCCAGCAGCCTACCCAGCGGGAGAAGTAATGAGCAGTTCTTC.

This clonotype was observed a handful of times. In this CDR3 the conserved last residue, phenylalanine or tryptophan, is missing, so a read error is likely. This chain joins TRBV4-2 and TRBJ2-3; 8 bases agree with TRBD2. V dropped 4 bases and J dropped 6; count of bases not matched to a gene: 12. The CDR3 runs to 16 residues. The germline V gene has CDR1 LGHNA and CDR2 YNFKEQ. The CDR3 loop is CASSLDGGRPTDTQYL. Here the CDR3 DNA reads TGTGCCAGCAGCCTAGACGGCGGGAGGCCCACTGATACGCAGTATCTT.

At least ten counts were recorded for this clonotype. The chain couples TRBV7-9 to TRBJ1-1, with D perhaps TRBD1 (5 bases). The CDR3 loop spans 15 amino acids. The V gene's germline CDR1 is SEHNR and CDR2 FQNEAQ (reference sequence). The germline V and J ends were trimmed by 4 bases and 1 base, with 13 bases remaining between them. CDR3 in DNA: TGTGCCAGCAGCTCTAGTCCTCAGGGGAACACTGAAGCTTTCTTT. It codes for CASSSSPQGNTEAFF.

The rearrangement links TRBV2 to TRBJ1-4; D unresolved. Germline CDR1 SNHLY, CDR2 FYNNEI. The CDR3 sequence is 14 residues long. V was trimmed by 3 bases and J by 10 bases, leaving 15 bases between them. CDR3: CASSEGFLGIKLFF. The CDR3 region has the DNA TGTGCCAGCAGTGAGGGATTTCTGGGTATAAAACTGTTTTTT. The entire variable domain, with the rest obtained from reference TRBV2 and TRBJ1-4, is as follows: EPEVTQTPSHQVTQMGQEVILRCVPISNHLYFYWYRQILGQKVEFLVSFYNNEISEKSEIFDDQFSVERPDGSNFTLKIRSTKLEDSAMYFCASSEGFLGIKLFFGSGTQLSVL.

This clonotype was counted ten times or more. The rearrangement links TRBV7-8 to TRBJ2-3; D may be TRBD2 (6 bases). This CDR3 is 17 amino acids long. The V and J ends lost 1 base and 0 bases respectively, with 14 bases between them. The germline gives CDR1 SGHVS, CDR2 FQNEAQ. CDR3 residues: CASSLVVAVPSTDTQYF. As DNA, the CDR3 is TGTGCCAGCAGCTTAGTTGTAGCGGTTCCTAGCACAGATACGCAGTATTTT. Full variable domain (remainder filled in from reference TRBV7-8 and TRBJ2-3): GAGVSQSPRYKVAKRGQDVALRCDPISGHVSLFWYQQALGQGPEFLTYFQNEAQLDKSGLPSDRFFAERPEGSVSTLKIQRTQQEDSAVYLCASSLVVAVPSTDTQYFGPGTRLTVL.

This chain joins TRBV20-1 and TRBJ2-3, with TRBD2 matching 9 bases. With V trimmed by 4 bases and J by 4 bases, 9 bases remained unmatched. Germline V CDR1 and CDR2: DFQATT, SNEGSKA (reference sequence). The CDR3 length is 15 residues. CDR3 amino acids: CSATAKGLASDTQYF. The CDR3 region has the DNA TGCAGTGCTACCGCGAAGGGACTAGCCTCAGATACGCAGTATTTT.

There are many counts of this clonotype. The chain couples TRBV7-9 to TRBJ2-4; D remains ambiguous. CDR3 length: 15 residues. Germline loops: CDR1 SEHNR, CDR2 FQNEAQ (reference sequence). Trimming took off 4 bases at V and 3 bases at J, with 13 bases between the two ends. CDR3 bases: TGTGCCAGCAGCTCTGGGGAATCTGGCAAAAACATTCAGTACTTC. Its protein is CASSSGESGKNIQYF.

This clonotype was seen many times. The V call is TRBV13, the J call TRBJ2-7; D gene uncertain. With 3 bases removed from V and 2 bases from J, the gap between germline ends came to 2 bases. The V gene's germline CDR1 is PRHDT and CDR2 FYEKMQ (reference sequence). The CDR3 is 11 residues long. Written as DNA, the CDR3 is TGTGCCAGCAGCTTCCCCTACGAGCAGTACTTC. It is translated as CASSFPYEQYF. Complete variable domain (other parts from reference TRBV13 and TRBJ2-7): AAGVIQSPRHLIKEKRETATLKCYPIPRHDTVYWYQQGPGQDPQFLISFYEKMQSDKGSIPDRFSAQQFSDYHSELNMSSLELGDSALYFCASSFPYEQYFGPGTRLTVT.

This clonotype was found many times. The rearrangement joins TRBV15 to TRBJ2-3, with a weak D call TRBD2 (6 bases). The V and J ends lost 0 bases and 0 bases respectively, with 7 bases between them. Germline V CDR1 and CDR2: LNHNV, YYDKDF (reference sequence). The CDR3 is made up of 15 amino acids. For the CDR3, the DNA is TGTGCCACCAGCAGAGACGGGACTAGCACAGATACGCAGTATTTT. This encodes CATSRDGTSTDTQYF.

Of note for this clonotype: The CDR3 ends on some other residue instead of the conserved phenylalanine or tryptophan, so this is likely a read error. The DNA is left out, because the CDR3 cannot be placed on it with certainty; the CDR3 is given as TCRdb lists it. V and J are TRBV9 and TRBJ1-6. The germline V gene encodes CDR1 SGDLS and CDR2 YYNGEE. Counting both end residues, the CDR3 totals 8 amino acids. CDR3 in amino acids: CASSQTSS.

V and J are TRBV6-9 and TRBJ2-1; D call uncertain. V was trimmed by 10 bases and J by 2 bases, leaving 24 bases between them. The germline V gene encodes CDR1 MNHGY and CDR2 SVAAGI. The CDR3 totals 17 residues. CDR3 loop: CATLPGANLSPYNEQFF. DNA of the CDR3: TGTGCCACGCTCCCGGGTGCAAATTTGAGCCCCTACAATGAGCAGTTCTTC.

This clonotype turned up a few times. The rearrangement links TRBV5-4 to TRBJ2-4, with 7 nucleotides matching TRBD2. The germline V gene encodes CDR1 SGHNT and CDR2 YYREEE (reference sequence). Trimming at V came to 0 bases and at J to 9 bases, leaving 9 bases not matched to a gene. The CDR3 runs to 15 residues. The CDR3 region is CASSLEAGPNFIQYF. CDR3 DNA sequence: TGTGCCAGCAGCTTGGAAGCGGGACCCAATTTCATTCAGTACTTC.

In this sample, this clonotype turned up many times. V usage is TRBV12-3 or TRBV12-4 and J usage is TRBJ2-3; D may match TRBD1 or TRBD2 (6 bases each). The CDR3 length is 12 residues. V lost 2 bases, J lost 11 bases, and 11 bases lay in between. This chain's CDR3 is CASSLWGARQYF. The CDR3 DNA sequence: TGTGCCAGCAGTTTATGGGGGGCCCGGCAGTATTTT.

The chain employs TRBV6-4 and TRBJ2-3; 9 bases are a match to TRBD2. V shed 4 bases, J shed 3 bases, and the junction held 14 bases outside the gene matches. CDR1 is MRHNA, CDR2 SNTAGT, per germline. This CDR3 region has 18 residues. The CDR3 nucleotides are TGTGCCAGCAGTGCTAGGGATCTCATGGGACTAGCAACAGATACGCAGTATTTT. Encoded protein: CASSARDLMGLATDTQYF.

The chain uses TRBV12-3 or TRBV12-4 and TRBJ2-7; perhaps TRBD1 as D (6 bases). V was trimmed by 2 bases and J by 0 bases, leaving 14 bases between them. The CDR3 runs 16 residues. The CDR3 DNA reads TGTGCCAGCAGTTTATGGGTGGGGGCCAGCTCCTACGAGCAGTACTTC. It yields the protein CASSLWVGASSYEQYF.

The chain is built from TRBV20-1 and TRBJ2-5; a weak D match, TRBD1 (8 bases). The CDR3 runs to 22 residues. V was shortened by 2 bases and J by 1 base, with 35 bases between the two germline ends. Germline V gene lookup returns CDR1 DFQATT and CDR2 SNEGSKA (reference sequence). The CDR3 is CSARSQGALVGKVGGVQETQYF. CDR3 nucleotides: TGCAGTGCTAGATCTCAGGGGGCCCTAGTCGGAAAAGTGGGGGGGGTCCAAGAGACCCAGTACTTC.

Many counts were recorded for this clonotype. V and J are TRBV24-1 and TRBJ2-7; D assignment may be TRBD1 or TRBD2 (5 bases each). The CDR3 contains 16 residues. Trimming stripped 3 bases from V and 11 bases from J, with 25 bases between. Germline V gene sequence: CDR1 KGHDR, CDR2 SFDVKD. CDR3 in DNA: TGTGCCACCAGTGATCCCCTGTGGGGGTCCTACTTATTGGAGTACTTC. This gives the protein CATSDPLWGSYLLEYF.

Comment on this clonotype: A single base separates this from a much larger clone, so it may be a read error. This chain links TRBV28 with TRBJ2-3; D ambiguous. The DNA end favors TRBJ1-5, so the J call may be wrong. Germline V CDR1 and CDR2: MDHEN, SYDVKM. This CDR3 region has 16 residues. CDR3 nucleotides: TGTGCCAGCAGTTTAGGCGGTTTAACGGGCACAGATACGCAGCATTTT. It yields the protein CASSLGGLTGTDTQHF.

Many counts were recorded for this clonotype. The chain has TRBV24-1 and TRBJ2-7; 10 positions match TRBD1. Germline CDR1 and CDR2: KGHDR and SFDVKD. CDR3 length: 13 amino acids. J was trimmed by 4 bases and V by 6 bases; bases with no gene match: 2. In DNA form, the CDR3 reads TGTGCCACCAGTAGGACAGGGGGGTACGAGCAGTACTTC. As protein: CATSRTGGYEQYF.

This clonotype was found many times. The CDR3 DNA reads as TGCAGTGCTAGAGAACAGGGGAGGGCTGAAGCTTTCTTT. As protein: CSAREQGRAEAFF. V usage is TRBV20-1 and J usage is TRBJ1-1; 7 nucleotides line up with TRBD1. The J segment lost 6 bases and the V segment lost 0 bases, leaving 4 bases of the junction unmatched. The CDR3 runs to 13 residues. CDR1 DFQATT and CDR2 SNEGSKA come from the germline V gene (reference sequence).

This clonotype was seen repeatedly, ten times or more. Here the CDR3 reads CASSPIRTSGGLYNEQFF. In nucleotides, the CDR3 is TGTGCCAGTAGTCCAATAAGGACTAGCGGGGGGTTATACAATGAGCAGTTCTTC. The chain has TRBV19 and TRBJ2-1, with TRBD2 identical over 14 bases. This CDR3 contains 18 residues. The ends lost 5 bases at V and 4 bases at J; junction bases unmatched: 10. Per germline, CDR1 LNHDA and CDR2 SQIVND (reference sequence).

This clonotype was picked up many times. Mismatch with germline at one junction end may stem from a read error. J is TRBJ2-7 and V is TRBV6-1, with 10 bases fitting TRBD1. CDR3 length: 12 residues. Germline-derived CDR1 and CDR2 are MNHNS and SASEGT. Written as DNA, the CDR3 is TGTGCCAGCCGGGACAGGGGTTACGGGCAGTACTTC. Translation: CASRDRGYGQYF.

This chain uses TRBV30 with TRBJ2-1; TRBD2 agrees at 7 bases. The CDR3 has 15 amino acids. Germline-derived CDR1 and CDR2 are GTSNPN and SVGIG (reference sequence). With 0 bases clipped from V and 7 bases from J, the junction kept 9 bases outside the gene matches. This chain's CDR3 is CAWSVWRESSNEQFF. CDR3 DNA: TGTGCCTGGAGTGTTTGGCGGGAGTCTAGTAATGAGCAGTTCTTC.

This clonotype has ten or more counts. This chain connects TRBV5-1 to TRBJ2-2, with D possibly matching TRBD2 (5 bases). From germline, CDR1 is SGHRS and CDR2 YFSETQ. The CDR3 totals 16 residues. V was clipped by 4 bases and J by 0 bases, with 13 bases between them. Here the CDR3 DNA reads TGCGCCAGCAGCCCAAATCCCGGGACGAACACCGGGGAGCTGTTTTTT. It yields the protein CASSPNPGTNTGELFF.

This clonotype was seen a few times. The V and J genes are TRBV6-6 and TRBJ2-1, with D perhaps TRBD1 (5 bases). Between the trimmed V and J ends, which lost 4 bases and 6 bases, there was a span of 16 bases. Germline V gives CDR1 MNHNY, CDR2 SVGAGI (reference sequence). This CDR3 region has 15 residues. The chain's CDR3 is CASSSQLRGLNEQFF. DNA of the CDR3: TGTGCCAGCAGTTCGCAGTTAAGGGGTCTCAATGAGCAGTTCTTC.